Each of the 8 T cell receptor beta chains below was sequenced from the same sample in a study of blood T cell repertoires in COVID-19. Data came from immunoSEQ multiplex PCR; TCRdb stores just in-frame clones and leaves some out. This sample carries about 75,000 clones, around nine tenths of them seen once, and the ten largest clones take about 5.7%. The sample consisted of peripheral blood. These receptors originate from an older man with COVID-19, enrolled during active disease.

The chain uses TRBV5-8 and TRBJ1-1, with 8 bases matching TRBD1. CDR1 and CDR2 from the germline V gene are SGHTS and YDEGEE. The CDR3 has 15 amino acids. The ends lost 2 bases at V and 5 bases at J; junction bases unmatched: 8. CDR3 nucleotide sequence: TGTGCCAGCAGCTTTTACAGGGGGGTGGGAACTGAAGCTTTCTTT. It specifies CASSFYRGVGTEAFF.

The chain recombines TRBV3-1 (or the pseudogene TRBV3-2) with TRBJ1-6, with D uncertain. The ends were cut back, 0 bases at V and 9 bases at J, with 15 bases in the middle. Germline assignment: CDR1 LGHDT and CDR2 YNNKEL (reference sequence). CDR3 size: 16 residues. The CDR3 sequence is CASSQEVWGSGSPLHF. CDR3 sequence (DNA): TGTGCCAGCAGCCAAGAGGTGTGGGGTAGCGGTTCACCCCTCCACTTT.

The CDR3 reads CASSSRETGGPRGYTF. The CDR3 nucleotides are TGTGCCAGCAGCTCGAGGGAAACAGGGGGCCCCCGAGGCTACACCTTC. This rearrangement joins TRBV11-2 to TRBJ1-2, with 9 positions matching TRBD1. V lost 4 bases and J lost 8; bases outside the gene matches: 14. This CDR3 spans 16 amino acids. CDR1 SGHAT and CDR2 FQNNGV come from the germline V gene.

The rearrangement links TRBV11-2 to TRBJ1-2, with D tentatively TRBD1 (5 bases). The CDR3 has 14 residues. The germline V gene encodes CDR1 SGHAT and CDR2 FQNNGV. Trimming pared 5 bases from V and 7 bases from J, leaving 17 bases between. The CDR3 reads CASSLLRGAGGYTF. CDR3 in DNA: TGTGCCAGCAGCCTCTTACGTGGGGCCGGTGGCTACACCTTC.

This clone was detected a few times. This chain joins TRBV18 and TRBJ1-2, with D possibly TRBD1 on 5 matching bases. The CDR3 has 14 amino acids. Germline CDR1 reads KGHSH; CDR2 reads LQKENI. Trimming shortened V by 3 bases and J by 2 bases, and 10 bases separated the two germline ends. CDR3 sequence (DNA): TGTGCCAGCTCACCTGGACACCGGAACTATGGCTACACCTTC. Translated: CASSPGHRNYGYTF.

V usage is TRBV6-5 and J usage is TRBJ2-1; D call uncertain. Germline lookup yields CDR1 MNHEY and CDR2 SVGAGI. The CDR3 extends over 14 amino acids. V shed 1 base and J shed 7 bases, with 11 bases lying between them. The CDR3 is CASSYLNSRNEQFF. The DNA of the CDR3 is TGTGCCAGCAGTTACTTAAATTCCAGGAATGAGCAGTTCTTC.

The CDR3, as DNA: TGTGCCAGTAGTACCGCACACGGACAGAACACTGAAGCTTTCTTT. It specifies CASSTAHGQNTEAFF. The gene calls are TRBV19 and TRBJ1-1; TRBD1 is a possible D gene (5 bases). V gave up 4 bases and J gave up 1 base, with 13 bases separating them. Looked up from germline, CDR1 is LNHDA and CDR2 is SQIVND (reference sequence). The length of the CDR3 is 15 residues.

A word on this clone: A read error may account for a junction end that differs from germline. The chain links TRBV7-3 to TRBJ1-6, with 10 bases that match TRBD1. This CDR3 region has 15 residues. Germline V gene data show CDR1 as SGHTA and CDR2 as FQGTGA. The DNA of the CDR3 is TGTGCCAGCAGCTTAGATGGGACAGGGGTTTCACCCCCCCACTTT. Translating gives CASSLDGTGVSPPHF.